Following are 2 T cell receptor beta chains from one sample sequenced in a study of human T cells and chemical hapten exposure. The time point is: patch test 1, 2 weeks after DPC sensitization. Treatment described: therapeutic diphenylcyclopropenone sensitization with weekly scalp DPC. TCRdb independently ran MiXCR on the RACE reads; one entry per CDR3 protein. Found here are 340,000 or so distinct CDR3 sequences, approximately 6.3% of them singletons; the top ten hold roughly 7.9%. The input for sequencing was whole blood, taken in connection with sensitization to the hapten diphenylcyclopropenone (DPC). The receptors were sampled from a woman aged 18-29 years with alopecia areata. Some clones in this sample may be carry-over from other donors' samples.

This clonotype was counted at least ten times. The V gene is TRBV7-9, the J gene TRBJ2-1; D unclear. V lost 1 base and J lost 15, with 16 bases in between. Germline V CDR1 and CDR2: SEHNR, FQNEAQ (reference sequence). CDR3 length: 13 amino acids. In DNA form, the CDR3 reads TGTGCCAGCAGCTTAGAGTGGCGGTCTGCGTGGTTCTTC. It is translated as CASSLEWRSAWFF. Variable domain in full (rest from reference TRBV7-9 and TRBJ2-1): DTGVSQNPRHKITKRGQNVTFRCDPISEHNRLYWYRQTLGQGPEFLTYFQNEAQLEKSRLLSDRFSAERPKGSFSTLEIQRTEQGDSAMYLCASSLEWRSAWFFGPGTRLTVL.

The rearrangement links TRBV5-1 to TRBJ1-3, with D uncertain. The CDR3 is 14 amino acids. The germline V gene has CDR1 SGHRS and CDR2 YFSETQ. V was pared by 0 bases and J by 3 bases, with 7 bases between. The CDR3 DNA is TGCGCCAGCAGCTTGGGGGGAATTGGAAACACCATATATTTT. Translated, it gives CASSLGGIGNTIYF.